This T cell receptor (beta chain) was documented in a study of blood T cell repertoires in COVID-19. Before being deemed recovered, Cohort 3 donors had two negative PCRs, clearance, or symptom resolution. Data came from immunoSEQ multiplex PCR; TCRdb stores just in-frame clones and leaves some out. Here the sample spans approximately 300,000 clones, more than 90% being singletons. The CDR3 totals 11 residues. Germline lookup yields CDR1 KGHDR and CDR2 SFDVKD. The ends were cut back, 5 bases at V and 4 bases at J, with 3 bases in the middle. What was sequenced was PBMCs or T cells enriched from blood (not recorded which). The source is a man aged 60-69 years who had recovered from COVID-19. The V gene is TRBV24-1, the J gene TRBJ2-3; D call uncertain. The chain's CDR3 is CATSAADTQYF. In DNA form, the CDR3 reads TGTGCCACCAGTGCTGCAGATACGCAGTATTTT.